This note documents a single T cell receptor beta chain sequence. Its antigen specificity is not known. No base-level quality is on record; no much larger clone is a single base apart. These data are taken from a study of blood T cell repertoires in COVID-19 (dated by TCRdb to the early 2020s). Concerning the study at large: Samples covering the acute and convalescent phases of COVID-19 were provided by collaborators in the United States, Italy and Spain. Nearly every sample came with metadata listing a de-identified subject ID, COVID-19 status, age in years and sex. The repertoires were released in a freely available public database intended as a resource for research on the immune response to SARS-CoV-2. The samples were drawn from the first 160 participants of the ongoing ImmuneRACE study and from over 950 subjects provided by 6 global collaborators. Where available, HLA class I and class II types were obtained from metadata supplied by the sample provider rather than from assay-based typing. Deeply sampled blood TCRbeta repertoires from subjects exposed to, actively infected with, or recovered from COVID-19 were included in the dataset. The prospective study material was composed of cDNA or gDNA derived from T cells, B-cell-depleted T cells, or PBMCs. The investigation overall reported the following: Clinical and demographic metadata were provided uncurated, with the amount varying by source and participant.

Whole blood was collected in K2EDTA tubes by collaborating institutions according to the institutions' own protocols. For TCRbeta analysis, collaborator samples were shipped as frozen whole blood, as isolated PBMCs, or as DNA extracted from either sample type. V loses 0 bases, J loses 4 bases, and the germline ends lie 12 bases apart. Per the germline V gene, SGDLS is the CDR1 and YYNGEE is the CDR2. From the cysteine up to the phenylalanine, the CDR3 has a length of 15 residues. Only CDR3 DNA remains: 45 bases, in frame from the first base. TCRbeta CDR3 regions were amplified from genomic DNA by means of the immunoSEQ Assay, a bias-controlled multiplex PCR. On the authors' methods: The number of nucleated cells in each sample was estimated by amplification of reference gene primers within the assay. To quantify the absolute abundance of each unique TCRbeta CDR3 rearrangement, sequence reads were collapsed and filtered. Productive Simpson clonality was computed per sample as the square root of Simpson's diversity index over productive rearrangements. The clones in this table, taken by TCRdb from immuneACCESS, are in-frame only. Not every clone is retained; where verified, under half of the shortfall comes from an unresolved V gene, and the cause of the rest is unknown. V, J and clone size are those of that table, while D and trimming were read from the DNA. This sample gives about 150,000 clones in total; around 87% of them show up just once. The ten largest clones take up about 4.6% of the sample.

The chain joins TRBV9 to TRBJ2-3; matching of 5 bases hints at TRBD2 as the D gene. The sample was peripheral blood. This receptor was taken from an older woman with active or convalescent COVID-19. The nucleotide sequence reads TGTGCCAGCAGCGTAGGACGGGTACTAGCAGATACGCAGTATTTT. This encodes CASSVGRVLADTQYF.